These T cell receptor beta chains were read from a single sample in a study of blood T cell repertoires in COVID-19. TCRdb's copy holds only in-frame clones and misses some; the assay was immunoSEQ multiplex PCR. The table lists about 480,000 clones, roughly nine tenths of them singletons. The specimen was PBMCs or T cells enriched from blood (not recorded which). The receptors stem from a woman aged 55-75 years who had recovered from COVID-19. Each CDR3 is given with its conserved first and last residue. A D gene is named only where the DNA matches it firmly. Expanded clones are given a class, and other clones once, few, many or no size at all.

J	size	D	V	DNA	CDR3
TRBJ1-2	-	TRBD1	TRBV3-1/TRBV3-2	TGTGCCAGCAGCCAAGTAGACAGGGGAACCTATGGCTACACCTTC	CASSQVDRGTYGYTF
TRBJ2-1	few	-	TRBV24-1	TGTGCCACCAGTGATGCATCTCTGAGGAGCTCCTACAATGAGCAGTTCTTC	CATSDASLRSSYNEQFF
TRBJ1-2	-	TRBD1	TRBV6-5	TGTGCCAGCAGTCCAGGGGGTAACTATGGCTACACCTTC	CASSPGGNYGYTF
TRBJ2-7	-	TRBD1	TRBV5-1	TGCGCCAGCAGAGGGACAGGGAGCTCCTACGAGCAGTACTTC	CASRGTGSSYEQYF
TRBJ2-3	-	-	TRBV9	TGTGCCAGCAGCGCGAGGCCCTTGCTAAGCACAGATACGCAGTATTTT	CASSARPLLSTDTQYF
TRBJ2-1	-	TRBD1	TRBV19	TGTGCCACCGCTACCGGACAGGGAGGTTGGGATGAGCAGTTCTTC	CATATGQGGWDEQFF
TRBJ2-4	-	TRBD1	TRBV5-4	TGTGCCAGCAGCTTCCGGGACAGGGGATCCAAAAACATTCAGTACTTC	CASSFRDRGSKNIQYF
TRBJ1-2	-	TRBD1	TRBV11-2	TGTGCCAGCAGCTTAGACCGGGCACAGGGGGGCTATGGCTACACCTTC	CASSLDRAQGGYGYTF
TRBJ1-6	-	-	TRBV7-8	TGTGCCAGCAGCCAAACCGGACTGGGGGGGAATTCACCCCTCCACTTT	CASSQTGLGGNSPLHF
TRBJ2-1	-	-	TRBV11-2	TGTGCCAGCAGCTTAGAACGGGGGTATTCTCTGTATGAGCAGTTCTTC	CASSLERGYSLYEQFF
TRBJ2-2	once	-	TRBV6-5	TGTGCCAGCAGCCGCGGACAGAACACCGGGGAGCTGTTTTTT	CASSRGQNTGELFF
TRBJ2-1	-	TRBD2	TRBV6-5	TGTGCCAGCAGGCACCGGGTCGTAGCGGGGGAGAAAAAGTTCTTC	CASRHRVVAGEKKFF
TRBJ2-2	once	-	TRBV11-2	TGTGCCAGCAGCCCTTTCCGGTTTTCAGGCAACACCGGGGAGCTGTTTTTT	CASSPFRFSGNTGELFF
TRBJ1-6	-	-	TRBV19	TGTGCCAGCCGACAGTTTTCTAATTCACCCCTCCACTTT	CASRQFSNSPLHF
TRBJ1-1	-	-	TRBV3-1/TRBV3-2	TGTGCCAGCAGCCAAACCTCGGGAGAAGCTTTCTTT	CASSQTSGEAFF
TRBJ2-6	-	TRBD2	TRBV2	TGTGCCAGCACCGGACTAGCGGGGGCTTCTGGGGCCAACGTCCTGACTTTC	CASTGLAGASGANVLTF
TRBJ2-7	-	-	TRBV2	TGTGCCAGCAGTAAGGGGAACTACGAGCAGTACTTC	CASSKGNYEQYF
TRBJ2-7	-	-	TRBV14	TGTGCCAGCAGCCAAGCAACTACCTACTACGAGCAGTACTTC	CASSQATTYYEQYF
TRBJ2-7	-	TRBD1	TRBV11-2	TGTGCCAGCAGCTTAGTCGATTTAAAAGGACAGGCCCTGTACGAGCAGTACTTC	CASSLVDLKGQALYEQYF
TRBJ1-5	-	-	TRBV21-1	TGTGCCAGCAGGGCTTCAGGGGGGCCATCTCAGCCCCAGCATTTT	CASRASGGPSQPQHF
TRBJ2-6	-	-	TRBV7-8	TGTGCCAGCAGCTCGCGTTCCCCTGGGGCCAACGTCCTGACTTTC	CASSSRSPGANVLTF
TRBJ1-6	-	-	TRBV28	TGTGCCAGCAGGGCAACAGGGAACTGGCCTACACCCCTCCACTTT	CASRATGNWPTPLHF
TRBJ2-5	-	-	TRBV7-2	TGTGCCAGCAGCCGGACAGAACAAGAGACCCAGTACTTC	CASSRTEQETQYF
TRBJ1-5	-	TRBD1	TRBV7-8	TGTGCCAGCAGCTCCGTACAGGGGAATAGCAATCAGCCCCAGCATTTT	CASSSVQGNSNQPQHF
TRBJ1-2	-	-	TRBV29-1	TGCAGCGTTGAGTGGTTAGATGGCTACACCTTC	CSVEWLDGYTF
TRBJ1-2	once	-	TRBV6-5	TGTGCCAGCATGGACAGTTTCTATGGCTACACCTTC	CASMDSFYGYTF
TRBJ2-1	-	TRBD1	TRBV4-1	TGCGCCAGCAGCCAGAGAGGACAGGGGGTGAACAATGAGCAGTTCTTC	CASSQRGQGVNNEQFF
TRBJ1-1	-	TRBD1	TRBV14	TGTGCCAGCAGCCAAGGGAGGGACAGGGTGGCCCATGAAGCTTTCTTT	CASSQGRDRVAHEAFF
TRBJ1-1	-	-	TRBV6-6	TGTGCCAGCAGTCGCAGGGTGGAAGCTTTCTTT	CASSRRVEAFF
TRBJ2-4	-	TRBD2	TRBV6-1	TGTGCCAGCAGTGAGAGGCTAGCGGGGGGGGATTCTTCCAAAAACATTCAGTACTTC	CASSERLAGGDSSKNIQYF
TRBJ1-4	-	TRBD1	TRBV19	TGTGCCAGTAGTAGGGGCAGGGGGAATGAAAAACTGTTTTTT	CASSRGRGNEKLFF
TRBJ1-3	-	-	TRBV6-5	TGTGCCAGCAGTTACTCGAAGCAGGGGGGAAACACCATATATTTT	CASSYSKQGGNTIYF
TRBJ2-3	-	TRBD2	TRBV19	TGTGCCAGTAGTATCGGGGGGGCCCCCGCGGATACGCAGTATTTT	CASSIGGAPADTQYF
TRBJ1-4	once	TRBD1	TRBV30	TGTGCCTGGAGCACAGGGGGGAAAGAAAAACTGTTTTTT	CAWSTGGKEKLFF
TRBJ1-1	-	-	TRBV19	TGTGCCAGTACCCATAGGGCGCAGGGTGAAGCTTTCTTT	CASTHRAQGEAFF
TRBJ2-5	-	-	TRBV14	TGTGCCAGCAGCCAAGATCGAGGCGGACAAGAGACCCAGTACTTC	CASSQDRGGQETQYF
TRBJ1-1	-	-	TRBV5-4	TGTGCCAGCAGCTTGAGACAGGCACTGAACACTGAAGCTTTCTTT	CASSLRQALNTEAFF
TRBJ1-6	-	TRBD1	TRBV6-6	TGTGCCAGCTCCCATTCGGACAGGAGCGGGTCACCCCTCCACTTT	CASSHSDRSGSPLHF
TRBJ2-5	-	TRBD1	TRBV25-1	TGTGCCAGCTCAAAGGGGGCAAGAGAGACCCAGTACTTC	CASSKGARETQYF
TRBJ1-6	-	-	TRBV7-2	TGTGCCAGCAGCTTAGTACAGTATAATTCACCCCTCCACTTT	CASSLVQYNSPLHF
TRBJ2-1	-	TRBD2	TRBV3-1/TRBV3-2	TGTGCCAGCAGCCAAGTCTTACTAGCGGGGCCCATCGAGCAGTTCTTC	CASSQVLLAGPIEQFF
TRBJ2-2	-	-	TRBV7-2	TGTGCCAGCAGCTTAGCAGGCAGGCAAGCCGGGGAGCTGTTTTTT	CASSLAGRQAGELFF
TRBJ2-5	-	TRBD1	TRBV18	TGTGCCAGCTCACAGTGGACAGGGGGCGTGGAGACCCAGTACTTC	CASSQWTGGVETQYF
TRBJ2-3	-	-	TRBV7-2	TGTGCCAGCAGCGCCCCGGGGGTGCTGACAGATACGCAGTATTTT	CASSAPGVLTDTQYF
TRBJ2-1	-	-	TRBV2	TGTGCCAGCAGGAGGGACAACAATGAGCAGTTCTTC	CASRRDNNEQFF
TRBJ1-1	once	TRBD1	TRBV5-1	TGCGCCAGCAGCTCGACAGGGGGGACTGAAGCTTTCTTT	CASSSTGGTEAFF
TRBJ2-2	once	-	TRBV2	TGTGCCAGCAGTGAATCAAGGGGTACAGCTCGAGACACCGGGGAGCTGTTTTTT	CASSESRGTARDTGELFF
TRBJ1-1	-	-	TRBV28	TGTGCCAGCAGTTTGGGACCAGGGGAGCTACAAGCTTTCTTT	CASSLGPGELQAFF